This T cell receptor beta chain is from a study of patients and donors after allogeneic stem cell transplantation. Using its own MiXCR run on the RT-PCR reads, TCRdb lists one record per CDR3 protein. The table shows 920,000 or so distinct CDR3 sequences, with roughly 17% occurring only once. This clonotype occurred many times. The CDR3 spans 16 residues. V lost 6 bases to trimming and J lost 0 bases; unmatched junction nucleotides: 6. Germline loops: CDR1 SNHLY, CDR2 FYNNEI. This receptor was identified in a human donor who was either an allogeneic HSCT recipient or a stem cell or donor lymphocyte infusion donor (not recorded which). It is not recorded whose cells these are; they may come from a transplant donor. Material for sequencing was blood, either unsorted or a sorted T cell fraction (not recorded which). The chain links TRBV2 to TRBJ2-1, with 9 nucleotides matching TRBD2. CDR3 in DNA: TGTGCCAGCAGGCGGCGGGAGGGAAGCTCCTACAATGAGCAGTTCTTC. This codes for CASRRREGSSYNEQFF.